This TCR beta chain was captured by sequencing in a study of CD8 T cells in ankylosing spondylitis. Germline assignment: CDR1 SGHTA and CDR2 FQGNSA. V lost 6 bases to trimming and J lost 0 bases, with 16 bases between them. This CDR3 comprises 16 residues. This clonotype was observed many times. For TCR beta, libraries came from quantitative 5'-RACE with molecular barcodes. One entry per CDR3 protein results from TCRdb running MiXCR on the 5' RACE reads. The sample has roughly 240,000 distinct CDR3 sequences, 8.2% seen once; the top ten hold roughly 5%. Sequencing was carried out using blood, either unsorted or a sorted T cell fraction (not recorded which). The rearrangement joins TRBV7-2 to TRBJ2-3, with D possibly being TRBD2 (6 bases). This TCR derives from a female donor with ankylosing spondylitis or in good health (not recorded which). As DNA, the CDR3 is TGTGCCAGCAGTTCACGGGGTGGGGGGAGCACAGATACGCAGTATTTT. Translation gives CASSSRGGGSTDTQYF.